Following are 10 T cell receptor beta chains from one sample sequenced in a study of blood T cell repertoires in COVID-19. Some clones are missing from TCRdb's copy, which holds only in-frame ones; the method was immunoSEQ multiplex PCR. The data contain approximately 300,000 clones, 80% to 95% of them singletons. The sample taken for sequencing was peripheral blood. These receptors all stem from a young woman with COVID-19, enrolled during active disease.

The chain combines TRBV5-1 with TRBJ1-1; D is ambiguous. CDR3 length: 12 amino acids. V was pared by 0 bases and J by 5 bases, with 5 bases between. Germline V gene lookup returns CDR1 SGHRS and CDR2 YFSETQ. CDR3 loop: CASSLANTEAFF. In nucleotides, the CDR3 is TGCGCCAGCAGCTTGGCCAATACTGAAGCTTTCTTT.

The chain joins TRBV2 to TRBJ2-1; TRBD2 is a possible D gene (6 bases). The CDR3 covers 15 residues. The germline CDR1 and CDR2 sequences are SNHLY and FYNNEI. Between the trimmed V and J ends, which lost 0 bases and 0 bases, there was a span of 6 bases. The CDR3 loop reads CASSEAGGSYNEQFF. The CDR3 DNA reads as TGTGCCAGCAGTGAAGCGGGGGGCTCCTACAATGAGCAGTTCTTC.

This rearrangement joins TRBV5-6 to TRBJ2-1; 7 positions agree with TRBD2. J gave up 1 base and V 5 bases, and 6 bases lay outside the gene matches. The CDR3 covers 15 residues. Germline lookup yields CDR1 SGHDT and CDR2 YYEEEE. The CDR3 bases are TGTGCCAGCAGGGAGACGGGGGGATCCTACAATGAGCAGTTCTTC. Residues: CASRETGGSYNEQFF.

The rearrangement joins TRBV4-3 to TRBJ1-1; D uncertain. The CDR3 has 14 residues. Per germline, CDR1 LGHNA and CDR2 YSLEER. Trimming left V 0 bases short and J 6 bases short, with 11 bases between. CDR3 in DNA: TGCGCCAGCAGCCAAGACTGGAGGGAAGCTGAAGCTTTCTTT. Its translation is CASSQDWREAEAFF.

The gene calls are TRBV9 and TRBJ2-1; TRBD2 matches 8 bases. In germline, CDR1 is SGDLS, CDR2 YYNGEE. CDR3 length: 15 residues. V shed 3 bases and J 5 bases; nucleotides not matched to a gene: 7. The CDR3 DNA follows: TGTGCCAGCAGCGGTAGACTAGCGTACGACAATGAGCAGTTCTTC. It is translated as CASSGRLAYDNEQFF.

This clone was counted a few times. In DNA form, the CDR3 reads TGTGCCAGCAGCCTGGGGACTAGTCTGTTCTTC. This encodes CASSLGTSLFF. V gene TRBV7-3 combines with J gene TRBJ2-1; 8 bases line up with TRBD2. Germline V lookup: CDR1 SGHTA, CDR2 FQGTGA. The CDR3 covers 11 residues. The V and J ends lost 5 bases and 15 bases, in that order; junction bases with no gene match: 6.

This clone was seen once. The V gene is TRBV6-2 or TRBV6-3, the J gene TRBJ1-1; TRBD1 matches at 8 bases. CDR3 size: 14 residues. V dropped 0 bases and J dropped 10; count of bases not matched to a gene: 7. CDR1 and CDR2 from the germline V gene are MNHEY and SVGEGT. CDR3 in amino acids: CASSYSSQGASAFF. For the CDR3, the DNA is TGTGCCAGCAGTTACTCGTCGCAGGGGGCGTCAGCTTTCTTT.

The rearrangement uses TRBV28 and TRBJ1-1, with 12 positions matching TRBD1. The germline V gene encodes CDR1 MDHEN and CDR2 SYDVKM. This CDR3 has 17 residues. The J segment lost 1 base and the V segment lost 5 bases, leaving 8 bases of the junction unmatched. This chain's CDR3 is CASSGTGGIGGNTEAFF. CDR3 sequence (DNA): TGTGCCAGCAGTGGGACAGGGGGCATTGGGGGGAACACTGAAGCTTTCTTT.

V is TRBV7-9 and J is TRBJ1-2, with D perhaps TRBD1 (6 bases). CDR3 size: 14 residues. The germline gives CDR1 SEHNR, CDR2 FQNEAQ (reference sequence). With 0 bases removed from V and 6 bases from J, the gap between germline ends came to 11 bases. DNA of the CDR3: TGTGCCAGCAGCTTAGCCACAGGGACGGATGGCTACACCTTC. It is translated as CASSLATGTDGYTF.

J is TRBJ2-5 and V is TRBV5-1; D is unclear. There are 14 residues in the CDR3. V was pared by 0 bases and J by 0 bases, with 6 bases between. The germline V gene encodes CDR1 SGHRS and CDR2 YFSETQ. CDR3 in amino acids: CASSLGAYQETQYF. Written as DNA, the CDR3 is TGCGCCAGCAGCTTGGGTGCGTACCAAGAGACCCAGTACTTC.